This TCR beta chain was observed in a study of T cell responses to AZD1222 COVID-19 vaccine. Study-wide findings and caveats: The breadth and depth of Spike-specific TCRs increased once two AZD1222 doses had been given.

The method was immunoSEQ multiplex PCR; TCRdb's version includes in-frame clones alone and lacks a portion of them. The repertoire holds about 150,000 clones, with 80% to 90% as singletons. Note on this clone: Its antigen is not known.

Whether given at about 4 or about 12 weeks, second doses were pooled. The germline V gene encodes CDR1 MDHEN and CDR2 SYDVKM. This CDR3 comprises 15 residues. After removal of 2 bases from V and 5 bases from J, the junction contained 7 bases not matched to a gene. Sequencing used peripheral blood, obtained 28 days after the second AZD1222 dose. The rearrangement links TRBV28 to TRBJ2-5; 8 bases align to TRBD1. The clonotype was recovered from an adult who received the AZD1222 COVID-19 vaccine. This chain's CDR3 is CASSLLQGARETQYF. CDR3 nucleotides: TGTGCCAGCAGTTTACTTCAGGGGGCACGGGAGACCCAGTACTTC.